This T cell receptor (beta chain) originates from a study of T cell repertoires in cytomegalovirus infection. Study details: Used in the study were CMV epitopes, some recently identified and HLA-C-restricted, others well-studied and HLA-B-restricted. CMV infection plus the matching HLA type was flagged by public TCR beta signatures. Study-level findings and limits: CMV-specific HLA-C-restricted TCR beta clonotypes dominated the ex vivo response. Pooled public TCR beta family frequency picked out CMV carriers with the relevant HLA.

TCRdb recomputed calls from the reads with MiXCR, one row per CDR3 protein. The profile shows approximately 1,000,000 distinct CDR3 sequences, 31% of them singletons. This clonotype was detected a few times. Its antigen is undetermined. Germline V gives CDR1 SGHRS, CDR2 YFSETQ. The CDR3 is 20 residues long. The V segment lost 3 bases and the J segment 2 bases; nucleotides outside the gene matches: 19. The TCR originated in a human donor in good health (CMV status not recorded). Some clones in this sample may be carry-over from other donors' samples. V and J are TRBV5-1 and TRBJ1-1; TRBD1 matches at 10 bases. The sequenced sample was cultured CD8+ T cells from PBMCs, obtained from culture after CMV antigen stimulation. The CDR3 region is CASSWTFRDRGRLGNTEAFF. Written as DNA, the CDR3 is TGCGCCAGCAGCTGGACCTTCCGGGACAGGGGCCGGTTGGGAAACACTGAAGCTTTCTTT.